The rows below give T cell receptor beta chains drawn from one sample of a study of blood T cell repertoires in COVID-19. The data were produced by immunoSEQ multiplex PCR, yet TCRdb's version contains in-frame clones alone and is incomplete. The data show roughly 100,000 clones, approximately 80% seen once. The source material was peripheral blood. The receptors were gathered from a man older than 75 with COVID-19, enrolled during active disease. The CDR3 runs from the conserved cysteine through the conserved F or W. The D gene is left open where the match is weak. The listing skips clone size in some rows; elsewhere it reads once, few, many or a size class.

TRBD1,TRBJ1-1,TRBV7-9,NA,CASSPGGDRVSTEAFF,TGTGCCAGCAGCCCAGGGGGGGACAGGGTCTCGACTGAAGCTTTCTTT
TRBD1,TRBJ1-3,TRBV6-6,NA,CASSLKLTGAGNTIYF,TGTGCCAGCAGTTTAAAACTGACAGGGGCTGGAAACACCATATATTTT
TRBD1,TRBJ2-7,TRBV5-1,few,CASSPGTGAYEQYF,TGCGCCAGCAGCCCCGGGACAGGGGCCTACGAGCAGTACTTC
TRBD1,TRBJ1-5,TRBV6-5,NA,CASSYGTGFNQPQHF,TGTGCCAGCAGTTACGGGACAGGGTTCAATCAGCCCCAGCATTTT
NA,TRBJ1-5,TRBV6-2/TRBV6-3,NA,CASSYSQGTYQPQHF,TGTGCCAGCAGTTACTCGCAGGGGACATATCAGCCCCAGCATTTT
NA,TRBJ2-7,TRBV3-1/TRBV3-2,once,CASSQTGSQYEQYF,TGTGCCAGCAGCCAAACAGGATCTCAGTACGAGCAGTACTTC
TRBD2,TRBJ2-3,TRBV19,once,CASSKTSGGTSTDTQYF,TGTGCCAGTAGTAAGACTAGCGGGGGAACTAGCACAGATACGCAGTATTTT
TRBD1,TRBJ2-3,TRBV7-9,once,CASRTGGGTDTQYF,TGTGCCAGCAGGACAGGGGGGGGCACAGATACGCAGTATTTT
NA,TRBJ1-3,TRBV11-2,NA,CASSLAPTGMKGTIYF,TGTGCCAGCAGCTTAGCCCCGACAGGCATGAAGGGCACCATATATTTT
TRBD1,TRBJ2-2,TRBV9,NA,CASSSGQGLAGELFF,TGTGCCAGCAGCTCAGGACAGGGCTTGGCCGGGGAGCTGTTTTTT
NA,TRBJ1-4,TRBV10-2,NA,CASMQGGEKLFF,TGCGCCAGCATGCAGGGAGGAGAAAAACTGTTTTTT
TRBD1,TRBJ2-2,TRBV7-9,NA,CASSLQGATGELFF,TGTGCCAGCAGCTTACAGGGGGCGACCGGGGAGCTGTTTTTT
TRBD2,TRBJ2-3,TRBV6-4,once,CASSEDSGVTDTQYF,TGTGCCAGCAGTGAAGATAGCGGGGTCACAGATACGCAGTATTTT
NA,TRBJ2-4,TRBV3-1/TRBV3-2,once,CASSQEGRGKYF,TGTGCCAGCAGCCAAGAGGGTAGGGGGAAGTACTTC
NA,TRBJ1-6,TRBV30,NA,CAWSVQARGSPLHF,TGTGCCTGGAGTGTACAGGCAAGAGGTTCACCCCTCCACTTT
NA,TRBJ2-1,TRBV7-9,NA,CASSLAEGEQFF,TGTGCCAGCAGCTTAGCGGAGGGTGAGCAGTTCTTC
NA,TRBJ2-4,TRBV3-1/TRBV3-2,NA,CASSQRGSIQYF,TGTGCCAGCAGCCAACGGGGGAGCATTCAGTACTTC
TRBD2,TRBJ2-1,TRBV27,NA,CASSPGLAGRTNEQFF,TGTGCCAGCAGTCCAGGACTAGCGGGGAGGACCAATGAGCAGTTCTTC
NA,TRBJ2-1,TRBV9,NA,CASSEGLPRYNEQFF,TGTGCCAGCAGCGAGGGACTTCCCAGGTACAATGAGCAGTTCTTC
NA,TRBJ2-7,TRBV19,NA,CASSNQVSYEQYF,TGTGCCAGTAGTAATCAGGTTTCCTACGAGCAGTACTTC
TRBD2,TRBJ2-2,TRBV5-6,NA,CASSLMGLAGNTGELFF,TGTGCCAGCAGCCTGATGGGACTAGCGGGTAACACCGGGGAGCTGTTTTTT
TRBD1,TRBJ1-1,TRBV7-2,NA,CASTNYRGTGNTEAFF,TGTGCCAGCACTAACTACCGGGGGACAGGGAACACTGAAGCTTTCTTT
NA,TRBJ1-2,TRBV6-2/TRBV6-3,NA,CASSYPYGYTF,TGTGCCAGCAGTTACCCGTATGGCTACACCTTC
TRBD2,TRBJ2-3,TRBV5-4,NA,CASSLGGGATDTQYF,TGTGCCAGCAGCTTGGGCGGGGGGGCAACAGATACGCAGTATTTT
TRBD2,TRBJ2-5,TRBV5-4,NA,CASSLPTSGIIGETQYF,TGTGCCAGCAGCTTACCGACTAGCGGGATAATCGGGGAGACCCAGTACTTC
TRBD1,TRBJ2-2,TRBV7-3,NA,CASSLSGQGTGELFF,TGTGCCAGCAGCTTAAGCGGACAGGGAACCGGGGAGCTGTTTTTT
TRBD1,TRBJ1-5,TRBV28,NA,CASSPLGQGGSNQPQHF,TGTGCCAGCAGCCCCTTGGGGCAGGGGGGAAGCAATCAGCCCCAGCATTTT
TRBD2,TRBJ2-2,TRBV5-1,NA,CASSGGLAGAGELFF,TGCGCCAGCAGCGGGGGACTAGCGGGAGCCGGGGAGCTGTTTTTT
TRBD1,TRBJ2-7,TRBV20-1,NA,CSAHRGYEQYF,TGCAGTGCCCACAGGGGCTACGAGCAGTACTTC
TRBD1,TRBJ1-2,TRBV3-1/TRBV3-2,NA,CASSRRTGTGTYGYTF,TGTGCCAGCAGCCGCCGCACCGGGACAGGGACCTATGGCTACACCTTC
NA,TRBJ2-5,TRBV7-8,NA,CASSPQRAQGTQYF,TGTGCCAGCAGCCCCCAGAGGGCTCAAGGGACCCAGTACTTC
TRBD1,TRBJ1-4,TRBV10-3,once,CATQQGPTNEKLFF,TGTGCCACCCAACAGGGGCCAACTAATGAAAAACTGTTTTTT
NA,TRBJ1-1,TRBV9,NA,CASSRGAGDAFF,TGTGCCAGCAGTAGGGGGGCGGGAGACGCTTTCTTT
NA,TRBJ1-6,TRBV30,few,CAWRLSSRTGQSNSPLHF,TGTGCCTGGAGGCTCTCATCCCGGACGGGACAATCTAATTCACCCCTCCACTTT
NA,TRBJ1-1,TRBV5-4,NA,CASSLEDRRDTEAFF,TGTGCCAGCAGCTTGGAGGATCGGAGGGACACTGAAGCTTTCTTT
NA,TRBJ1-4,TRBV3-1/TRBV3-2,once,CASSQAIGTYEKLFF,TGTGCCAGCAGCCAAGCAATAGGGACATATGAAAAACTGTTTTTT
NA,TRBJ1-4,TRBV6-5,NA,CASSSSSGTLNEKLFF,TGTGCCAGCAGTTCCTCATCCGGGACACTAAATGAAAAACTGTTTTTT
TRBD2,TRBJ2-7,TRBV30,NA,CAWSVGLAGVYEQYF,TGTGCCTGGAGTGTAGGCCTAGCGGGAGTCTACGAGCAGTACTTC
TRBD1,TRBJ1-2,TRBV5-1,once,CASSSQTGGYGYTF,TGCGCCAGCAGCTCACAGACAGGGGGGTATGGCTACACCTTC
NA,TRBJ1-5,TRBV5-8,once,CASSFIVVYGNQPQHF,TGTGCCAGCAGCTTTATAGTAGTCTACGGCAATCAGCCCCAGCATTTT
TRBD1,TRBJ1-2,TRBV4-3,NA,CASSQANRGMKGYTF,TGCGCCAGCAGCCAAGCCAACAGGGGGATGAAAGGCTACACCTTC
TRBD2,TRBJ2-1,TRBV3-1/TRBV3-2,once,CASSSTSGSSYNEQFF,TGTGCCAGCAGCTCGACTAGCGGGAGCTCCTACAATGAGCAGTTCTTC
NA,TRBJ2-2,TRBV5-1,NA,CASSLARGAGTGELFF,TGCGCCAGCAGCTTGGCCCGAGGCGCGGGCACCGGGGAGCTGTTTTTT
TRBD1,TRBJ2-7,TRBV5-6,NA,CASSKTGTGSYEQYF,TGTGCCAGCAGCAAAACCGGGACAGGGTCCTACGAGCAGTACTTC
NA,TRBJ1-4,TRBV5-4,NA,CASSRVEGAEKLFF,TGTGCCAGCAGCCGCGTAGAAGGGGCGGAAAAACTGTTTTTT